This record covers a single T cell receptor (beta chain). V was trimmed by 0 bases and J by 3 bases, leaving 11 bases between them. This CDR3 contains 15 residues. Germline V gene sequence: CDR1 MNHEY, CDR2 SMNVEV (reference sequence). The sample comes from a study of blood T cell repertoires in COVID-19. Original analysis: By means of reference gene primer amplification, nucleated cell counts were estimated. The repertoire was sequenced with immunoSEQ multiplex PCR; TCRdb's copy has only in-frame clones and lacks some. V and J calls and clone size are given by that table; D and trimming were obtained from the DNA. This sample has 210,000 or so clones, with roughly nine tenths found just once. Cohort assignment relied on participant-reported clinical history. Two negative PCRs, clearance, or symptom resolution had been documented for recovered Cohort 3 donors.

The sequence derives from a man aged 25-45 years who had recovered from COVID-19. The V gene is TRBV27, the J gene TRBJ1-2, with a possible D match to TRBD1 (6 bases). Sequences were obtained from PBMCs or T cells enriched from blood (not recorded which). DNA of the CDR3: TGTGCCAGCAGTTTATCGCGGACAGTCCACTATGGCTACACCTTC. Its translation is CASSLSRTVHYGYTF.